Below are 10 T cell receptor beta chains sequenced from a single sample in a study of OX40 agonist ivuxolimab in advanced cancers. This table comes from immunoSEQ multiplex PCR, and its TCRdb copy is limited to in-frame clones, with some not included. The data contain about 61,000 clones, about four fifths of them singletons. The sample was CD4+ or CD8+ T cells sorted from blood, taken in a trial of the OX40 agonist ivuxolimab. The receptors were gathered from an adult with an advanced solid tumor such as melanoma, head and neck, liver or kidney cancer.

This clone was seen once. The chain combines TRBV5-1 with TRBJ2-7; maybe TRBD2 (6 bases). V lost 4 bases and J 7 bases, leaving 15 bases between the germline ends. The CDR3 sequence is 13 residues long. CDR1 and CDR2 (germline): SGHRS, YFSETQ. The chain's CDR3 is CASSADPRGEQYF. The CDR3 DNA reads as TGCGCCAGCAGCGCGGACCCGCGGGGAGAGCAGTACTTC.

This clone was found a few times. The rearrangement uses TRBV20-1 and TRBJ1-2, with D possibly TRBD1 on 5 matching bases. The germline CDR1 and CDR2 sequences are DFQATT and SNEGSKA (reference sequence). CDR3 length: 11 residues. V gave up 3 bases and J gave up 8 bases, with 10 bases separating them. Here the CDR3 reads CSARGREGYTF. CDR3 bases: TGCAGTGCTAGGGGCAGGGAGGGCTACACCTTC.

This chain connects TRBV5-6 to TRBJ1-2; possible D gene TRBD1, 6 bases. The V and J ends lost 4 bases and 8 bases respectively, with 21 bases between them. This CDR3 spans 15 amino acids. The germline gives CDR1 SGHDT, CDR2 YYEEEE. CDR3 coding DNA: TGTGCCAGCAGCCTACAAGACAGGCCCATGGGGGGCTACACCTTC. Its protein is CASSLQDRPMGGYTF.

This clone was observed a single time. The V gene is TRBV15, the J gene TRBJ1-2, with D perhaps matching TRBD1 (5 bases). V lost 0 bases and J lost 8, with 10 bases in between. The CDR3 has 13 residues. CDR1 LNHNV and CDR2 YYDKDF come from the germline V gene (reference sequence). CDR3 sequence reads: CATSRDGAAGYTF. In nucleotides, the CDR3 is TGTGCCACCAGCAGAGATGGGGCTGCGGGCTACACCTTC.

This sequence joins TRBV10-1 and TRBJ2-1; weak D call: TRBD1 (5 bases). CDR1 WNHNN and CDR2 SYGVQD come from the germline V gene (reference sequence). CDR3 length: 13 amino acids. V was pared by 0 bases and J by 9 bases, with 9 bases between. CDR3 coding DNA: TGCGCCAGCAGTGAGTCGGGCAGGGTTGAGCAGTTCTTC. It translates to CASSESGRVEQFF.

The J gene is TRBJ1-4, the V gene TRBV2, with 8 bases lining up with TRBD1. Germline CDR1 SNHLY, CDR2 FYNNEI. CDR3 length: 13 residues. The V gene end was trimmed by 6 bases and the J gene end by 8 bases; junction bases not matched to a gene: 5. The CDR3 sequence is CASRGTGGEKLFF. For the CDR3, the DNA is TGTGCCAGCAGGGGGACAGGAGGAGAAAAACTGTTTTTT.

This chain connects TRBV2 to TRBJ2-5; 11 nucleotides line up with TRBD2. V gave up 6 bases and J gave up 4 bases; unmatched junction bases: 7. Germline V gene data show CDR1 as SNHLY and CDR2 as FYNNEI. CDR3 length equals 15 residues. The CDR3 nucleotides are TGTGCCAGCAGAGAACTAGCGGGAGTCTCAGAGACCCAGTACTTC. It is translated as CASRELAGVSETQYF.

The CDR3 protein is CASSRLMGETQYF. CDR3 bases: TGTGCCAGCAGCCGACTGATGGGGGAGACCCAGTACTTC. V and J are TRBV6-6 and TRBJ2-5; D is uncertain. The CDR3 runs to 13 residues. Trimming cost V 6 bases and J 5 bases, with 13 bases left between them. The V gene's germline CDR1 is MNHNY and CDR2 SVGAGI (reference sequence).

A few counts support this clone. The CDR3 sequence is CASSPLDRSNQPQHF. The CDR3 region has the DNA TGTGCCAGCAGCCCACTCGACAGGAGCAATCAGCCCCAGCATTTT. The chain has TRBV27 and TRBJ1-5; D is possibly TRBD1 (6 bases). V lost 6 bases and J lost 1, with 13 bases in between. The CDR3 has 15 amino acids. Germline loops: CDR1 MNHEY, CDR2 SMNVEV (reference sequence).

In this sample, this clone turned up a few times. The V and J genes are TRBV10-3 and TRBJ2-7; possible D gene TRBD1, 5 bases. Trimming took off 6 bases at V and 2 bases at J, with 11 bases between the two ends. The CDR3 length is 13 residues. In germline, CDR1 is ENHRY, CDR2 SYGVKD. As DNA, the CDR3 is TGTGCCATCAGGGACACAGGACCCTACGAGCAGTACTTC. It codes for CAIRDTGPYEQYF.